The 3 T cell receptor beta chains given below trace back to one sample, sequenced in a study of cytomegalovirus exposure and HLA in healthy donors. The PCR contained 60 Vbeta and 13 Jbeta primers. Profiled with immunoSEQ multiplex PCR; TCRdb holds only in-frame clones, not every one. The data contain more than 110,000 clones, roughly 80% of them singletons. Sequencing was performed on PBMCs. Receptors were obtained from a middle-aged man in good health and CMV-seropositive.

CDR3 DNA sequence: TGTGCCAGCAGGGAAGGAGGGGCCGCCCCGAACACTGAAGCTTTCTTT. Translated, it gives CASREGGAAPNTEAFF. This sequence joins TRBV28 and TRBJ1-1; D may be TRBD1 (5 bases). Trimming shortened V by 6 bases and J by 1 base, and 18 bases separated the two germline ends. The CDR3 runs 16 residues. Germline V CDR1 and CDR2: MDHEN, SYDVKM.

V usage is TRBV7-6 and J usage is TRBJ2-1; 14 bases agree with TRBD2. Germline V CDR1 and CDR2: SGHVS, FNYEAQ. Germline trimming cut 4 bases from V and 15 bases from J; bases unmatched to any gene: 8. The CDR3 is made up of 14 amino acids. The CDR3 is CASSSGLAGASGFF. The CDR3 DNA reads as TGTGCCAGCAGCTCGGGACTAGCGGGAGCCTCGGGGTTCTTC.

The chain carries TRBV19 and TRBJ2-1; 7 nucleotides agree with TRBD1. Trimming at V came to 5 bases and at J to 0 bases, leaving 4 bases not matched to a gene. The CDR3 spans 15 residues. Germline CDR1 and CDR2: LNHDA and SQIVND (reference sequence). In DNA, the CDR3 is TGTGCCAGTAGTCCGGACAGGAGCTCCTACAATGAGCAGTTCTTC. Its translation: CASSPDRSSYNEQFF.